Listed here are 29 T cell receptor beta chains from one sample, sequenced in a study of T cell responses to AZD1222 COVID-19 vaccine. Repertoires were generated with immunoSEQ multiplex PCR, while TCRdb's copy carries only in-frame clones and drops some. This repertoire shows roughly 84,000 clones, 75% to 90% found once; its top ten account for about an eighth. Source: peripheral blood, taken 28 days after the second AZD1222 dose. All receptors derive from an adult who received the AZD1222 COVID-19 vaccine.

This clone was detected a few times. The CDR3 loop is CASSSGGITNEKLFF. The CDR3 DNA reads as TGTGCCAGCAGCTCAGGCGGGATAACTAATGAAAAACTGTTTTTT. The chain is built from TRBV11-3 and TRBJ1-4; D is unclear. V was trimmed by 4 bases and J by 1 base, leaving 10 bases between them. CDR1 is SGHNT, CDR2 YENEEA, per germline. The length of the CDR3 is 15 residues.

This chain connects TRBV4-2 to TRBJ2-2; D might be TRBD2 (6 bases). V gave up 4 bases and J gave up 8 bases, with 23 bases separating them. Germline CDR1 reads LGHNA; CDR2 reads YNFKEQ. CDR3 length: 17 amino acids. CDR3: CASSPLGFGLEGGELFF. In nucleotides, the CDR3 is TGTGCCAGCAGCCCCCTGGGGTTCGGGTTGGAGGGGGGGGAGCTGTTTTTT.

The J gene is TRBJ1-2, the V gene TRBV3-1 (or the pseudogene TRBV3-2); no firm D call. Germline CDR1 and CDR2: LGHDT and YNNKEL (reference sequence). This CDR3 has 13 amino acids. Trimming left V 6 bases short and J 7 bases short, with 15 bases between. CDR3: CASSPDPAVGYTF. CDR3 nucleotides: TGTGCCAGCAGTCCAGATCCGGCGGTTGGCTACACCTTC.

DNA of the CDR3: TGTGCCATCAGTCCCGACACTAACTATGGCTACACCTTC. This sequence encodes CAISPDTNYGYTF. The rearrangement links TRBV10-3 to TRBJ1-2, with D uncertain. The CDR3 runs 13 residues. Looked up from germline, CDR1 is ENHRY and CDR2 is SYGVKD. The V end was cut by 5 bases, the J end by 0 bases, with 7 bases between.

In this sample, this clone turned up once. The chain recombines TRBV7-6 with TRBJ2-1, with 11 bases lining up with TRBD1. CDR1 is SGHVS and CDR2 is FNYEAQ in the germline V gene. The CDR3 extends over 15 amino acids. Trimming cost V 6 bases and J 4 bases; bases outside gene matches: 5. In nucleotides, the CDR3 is TGTGCCAGCAGAATGGGACAGGGGGGGTACAATGAGCAGTTCTTC. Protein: CASRMGQGGYNEQFF.

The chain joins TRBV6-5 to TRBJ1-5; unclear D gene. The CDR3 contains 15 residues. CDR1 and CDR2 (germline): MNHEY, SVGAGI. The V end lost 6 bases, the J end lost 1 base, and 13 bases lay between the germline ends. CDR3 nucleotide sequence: TGTGCCAGCAGGGGAGGACGGTCGAGCAATCAGCCCCAGCATTTT. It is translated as CASRGGRSSNQPQHF.

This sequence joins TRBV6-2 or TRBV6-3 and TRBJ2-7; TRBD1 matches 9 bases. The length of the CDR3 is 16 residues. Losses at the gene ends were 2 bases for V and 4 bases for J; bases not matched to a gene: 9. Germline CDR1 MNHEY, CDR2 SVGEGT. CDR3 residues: CASSYRQGVTYYEQYF. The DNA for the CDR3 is TGTGCCAGCAGTTACAGACAGGGGGTGACTTATTACGAGCAGTACTTC.

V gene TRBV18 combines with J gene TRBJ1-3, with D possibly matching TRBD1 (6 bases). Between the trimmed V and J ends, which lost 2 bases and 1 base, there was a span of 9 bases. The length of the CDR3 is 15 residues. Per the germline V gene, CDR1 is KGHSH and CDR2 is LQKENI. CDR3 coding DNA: TGTGCCAGCTCACCATCGGGGACATCTGGAAACACCATATATTTT. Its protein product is CASSPSGTSGNTIYF. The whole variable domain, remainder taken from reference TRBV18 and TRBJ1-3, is NAGVMQNPRHLVRRRGQEARLRCSPMKGHSHVYWYRQLPEEGLKFMVYLQKENIIDESGMPKERFSAEFPKEGPSILRIQQVVRGDSAAYFCASSPSGTSGNTIYFGEGSWLTVV.

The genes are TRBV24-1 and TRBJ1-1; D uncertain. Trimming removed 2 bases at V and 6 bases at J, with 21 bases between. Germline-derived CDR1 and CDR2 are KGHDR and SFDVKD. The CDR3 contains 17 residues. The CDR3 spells CATSDSPAGGQRSEAFF. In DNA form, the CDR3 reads TGTGCCACCAGTGATTCCCCGGCGGGAGGGCAGAGGTCTGAAGCTTTCTTT.

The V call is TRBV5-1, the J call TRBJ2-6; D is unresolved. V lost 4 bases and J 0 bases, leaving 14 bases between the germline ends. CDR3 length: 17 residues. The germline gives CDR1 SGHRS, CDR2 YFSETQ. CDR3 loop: CASSLTRPNSGANVLTF. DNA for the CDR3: TGCGCCAGCAGCCTAACCAGACCGAACTCTGGGGCCAACGTCCTGACTTTC. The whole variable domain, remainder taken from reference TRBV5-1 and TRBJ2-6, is KAGVTQTPRYLIKTRGQQVTLSCSPISGHRSVSWYQQTPGQGLQFLFEYFSETQRNKGNFPGRFSGRQFSNSRSEMNVSTLELGDSALYLCASSLTRPNSGANVLTFGAGSRLTVL.

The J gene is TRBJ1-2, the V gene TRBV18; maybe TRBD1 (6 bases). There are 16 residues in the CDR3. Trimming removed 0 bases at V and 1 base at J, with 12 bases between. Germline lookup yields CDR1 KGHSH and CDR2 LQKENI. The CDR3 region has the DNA TGTGCCAGCTCACCACCCTTCGGCAGGGGTAACTATGGCTACACCTTC. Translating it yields CASSPPFGRGNYGYTF.

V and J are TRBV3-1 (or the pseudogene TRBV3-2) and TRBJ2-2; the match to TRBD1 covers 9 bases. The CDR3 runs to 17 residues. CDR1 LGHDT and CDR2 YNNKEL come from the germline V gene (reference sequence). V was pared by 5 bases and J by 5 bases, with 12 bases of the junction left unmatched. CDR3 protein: CASSCRDREAGTGELFF. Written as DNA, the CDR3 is TGTGCCAGCAGCTGCCGGGACAGGGAGGCGGGAACCGGGGAGCTGTTTTTT.

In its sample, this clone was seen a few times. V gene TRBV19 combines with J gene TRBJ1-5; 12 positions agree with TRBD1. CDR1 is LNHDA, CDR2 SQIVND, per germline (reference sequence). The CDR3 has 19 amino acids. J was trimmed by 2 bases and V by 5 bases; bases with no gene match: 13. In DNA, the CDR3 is TGTGCCAGTAGTCGGGGGGGACAGGGGGCGAGTAGAGGCAATCAGCCCCAGCATTTT. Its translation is CASSRGGQGASRGNQPQHF.

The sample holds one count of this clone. In DNA form, the CDR3 reads TGCGCCAGCAGCATTGGGACAGGGCGGGTTCAGCCCCAGCATTTT. It yields the protein CASSIGTGRVQPQHF. The chain joins TRBV5-1 to TRBJ1-5; TRBD1 aligns across 9 bases. CDR3 length: 15 residues. The germline gives CDR1 SGHRS, CDR2 YFSETQ. V lost 4 bases and J lost 6; bases outside the gene matches: 8. Complete variable domain (other parts from reference TRBV5-1 and TRBJ1-5): KAGVTQTPRYLIKTRGQQVTLSCSPISGHRSVSWYQQTPGQGLQFLFEYFSETQRNKGNFPGRFSGRQFSNSRSEMNVSTLELGDSALYLCASSIGTGRVQPQHFGDGTRLSIL.

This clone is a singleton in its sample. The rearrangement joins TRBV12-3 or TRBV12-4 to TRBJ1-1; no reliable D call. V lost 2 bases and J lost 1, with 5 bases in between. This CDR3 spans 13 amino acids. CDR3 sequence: CASSLQANTEAFF. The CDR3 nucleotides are TGTGCCAGCAGTTTACAGGCGAACACTGAAGCTTTCTTT.

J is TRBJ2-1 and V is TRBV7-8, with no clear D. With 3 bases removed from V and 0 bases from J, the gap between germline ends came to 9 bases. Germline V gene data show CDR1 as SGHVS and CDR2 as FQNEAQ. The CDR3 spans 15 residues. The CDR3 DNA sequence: TGTGCCAGCAGCTTCCCTAAGAGCTCCTACAATGAGCAGTTCTTC. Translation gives CASSFPKSSYNEQFF.

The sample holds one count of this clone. The DNA of the CDR3 is TGTGCCAGCAGTATCAGGGGGCTGGACGGCAATGAGCAGTTCTTC. It yields the protein CASSIRGLDGNEQFF. J is TRBJ2-1 and V is TRBV6-2 or TRBV6-3, with 8 bases matching TRBD1. The V gene's germline CDR1 is MNHEY and CDR2 SVGEGT. The CDR3 length is 15 residues. With 5 bases clipped from V and 6 bases from J, the junction kept 9 bases outside the gene matches.

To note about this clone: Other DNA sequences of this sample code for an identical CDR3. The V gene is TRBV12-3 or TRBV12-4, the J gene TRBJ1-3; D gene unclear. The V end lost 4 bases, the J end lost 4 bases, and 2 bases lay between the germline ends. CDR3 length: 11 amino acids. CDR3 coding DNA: TGTGCCAGCAGTTCGGGAAACACCATATATTTT. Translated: CASSSGNTIYF.

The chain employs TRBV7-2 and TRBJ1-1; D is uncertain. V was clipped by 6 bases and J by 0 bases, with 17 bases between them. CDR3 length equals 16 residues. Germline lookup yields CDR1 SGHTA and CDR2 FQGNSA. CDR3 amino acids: CASSPLTLKMNTEAFF. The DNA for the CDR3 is TGTGCCAGCAGTCCCCTCACCCTAAAAATGAACACTGAAGCTTTCTTT.

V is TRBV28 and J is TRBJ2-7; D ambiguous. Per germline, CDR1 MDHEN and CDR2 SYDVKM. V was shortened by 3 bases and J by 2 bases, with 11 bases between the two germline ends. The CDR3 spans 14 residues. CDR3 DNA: TGTGCCAGCAGTTTTTTTCAGGAAGCCTACGAGCAGTACTTC. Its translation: CASSFFQEAYEQYF.

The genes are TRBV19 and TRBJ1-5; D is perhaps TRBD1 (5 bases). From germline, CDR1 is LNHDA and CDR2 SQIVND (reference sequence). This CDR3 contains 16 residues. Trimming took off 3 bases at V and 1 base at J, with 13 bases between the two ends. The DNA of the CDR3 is TGTGCCAGTAGTATCGCGGGACTTACGAGCAATCAGCCCCAGCATTTT. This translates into CASSIAGLTSNQPQHF.

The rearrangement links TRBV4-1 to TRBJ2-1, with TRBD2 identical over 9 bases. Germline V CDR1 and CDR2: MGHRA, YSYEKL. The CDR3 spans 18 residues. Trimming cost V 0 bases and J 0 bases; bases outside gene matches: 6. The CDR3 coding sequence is TGCGCCAGCAGCCAAGATCTGGCTAGCGGGGTCTCCTACAATGAGCAGTTCTTC. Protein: CASSQDLASGVSYNEQFF.

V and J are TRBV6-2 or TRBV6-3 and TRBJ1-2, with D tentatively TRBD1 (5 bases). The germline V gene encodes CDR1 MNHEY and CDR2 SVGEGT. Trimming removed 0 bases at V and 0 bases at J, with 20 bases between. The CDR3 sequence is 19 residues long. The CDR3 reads CASSYSMGRDELSNYGYTF. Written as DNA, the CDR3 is TGTGCCAGCAGTTACTCGATGGGCAGGGATGAGCTTTCTAACTATGGCTACACCTTC.

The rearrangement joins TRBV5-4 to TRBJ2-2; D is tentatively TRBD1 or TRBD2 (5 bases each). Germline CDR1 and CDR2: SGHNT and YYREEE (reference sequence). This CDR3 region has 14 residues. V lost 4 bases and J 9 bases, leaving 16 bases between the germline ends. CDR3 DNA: TGTGCCAGCAGCGTAGGGACCGCCTCTAGGGAGCTGTTTTTT. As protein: CASSVGTASRELFF.

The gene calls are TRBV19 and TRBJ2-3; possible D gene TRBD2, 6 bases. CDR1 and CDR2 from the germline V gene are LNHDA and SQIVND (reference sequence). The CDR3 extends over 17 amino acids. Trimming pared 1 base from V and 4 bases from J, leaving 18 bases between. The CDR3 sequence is CASSIAASTGTADTQYF. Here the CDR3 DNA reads TGTGCCAGTAGTATAGCCGCCTCGACCGGGACTGCAGATACGCAGTATTTT.

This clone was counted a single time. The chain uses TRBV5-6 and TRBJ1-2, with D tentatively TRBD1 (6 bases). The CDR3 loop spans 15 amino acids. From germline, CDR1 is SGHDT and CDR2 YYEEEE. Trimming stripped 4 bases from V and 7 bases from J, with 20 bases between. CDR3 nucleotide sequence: TGTGCCAGCAGCAAATCCGGGACAACTAAGGGTGGCTACACCTTC. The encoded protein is CASSKSGTTKGGYTF.

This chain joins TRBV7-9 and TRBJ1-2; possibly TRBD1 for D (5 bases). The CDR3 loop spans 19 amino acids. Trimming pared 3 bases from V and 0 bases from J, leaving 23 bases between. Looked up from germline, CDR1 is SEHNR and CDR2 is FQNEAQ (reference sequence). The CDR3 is CASSLTPTGWGAANYGYTF. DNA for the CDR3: TGTGCCAGCAGCTTGACCCCCACAGGTTGGGGCGCTGCTAACTATGGCTACACCTTC.

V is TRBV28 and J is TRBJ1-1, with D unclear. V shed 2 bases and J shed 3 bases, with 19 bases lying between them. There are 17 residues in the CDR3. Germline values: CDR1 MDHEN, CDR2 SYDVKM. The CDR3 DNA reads TGTGCCAGCAGTTTAGGTCGGAATAAGTCCCCCCACACTGAAGCTTTCTTT. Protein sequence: CASSLGRNKSPHTEAFF.

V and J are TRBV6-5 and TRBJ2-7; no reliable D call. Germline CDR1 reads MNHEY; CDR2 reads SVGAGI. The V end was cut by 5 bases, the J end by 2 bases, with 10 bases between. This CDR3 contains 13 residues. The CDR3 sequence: CASSNDIAYEQYF. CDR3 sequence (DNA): TGTGCCAGCAGTAACGACATCGCCTACGAGCAGTACTTC.